This T cell receptor beta chain was profiled in a study of regulatory T cells in long-lasting Graves disease. Study results and limitations: Analysis covered peripheral blood alone, not thyroid tissue.

Arm-PCR of CDR3 regions and iRepertoire HTBI primers were used to build TCR beta libraries. Via MiXCR, TCRdb re-called the multiplex PCR reads, giving one row per CDR3 protein. This sample carries about 620,000 distinct CDR3 sequences, 15% to 20% of them seen once, and the ten largest clones take roughly 18%. Germline V gene data show CDR1 as LGHNT and CDR2 as FRNRAP. V lost 0 bases and J 3 bases, leaving 13 bases between the germline ends. This CDR3 has 16 residues. The time point: newly diagnosed GD, antithyroid drugs for less than 3 months. With RNA extracted from PBMCs as input, the TCR library was made. A note on this clonotype: Its specificity is unknown.

The same data also went into a second study, on T cells in Graves' hyperthyroidism and ophthalmopathy.

This chain connects TRBV12-5 to TRBJ2-3, with D perhaps matching TRBD1 or TRBD2 (6 bases each). This sample comprised peripheral blood mononuclear cells (PBMCs), obtained at new diagnosis, from a patient treated with antithyroid drugs. The clonotype comes from a woman younger than 45 with Graves disease. The CDR3 reads CASGLVLARGTDTQYF. CDR3 in DNA: TGTGCTAGTGGTTTGGTACTAGCCAGGGGAACAGATACGCAGTATTTT.